This T cell receptor (beta chain) comes out of a study of T cells in Graves' hyperthyroidism and ophthalmopathy. This clonotype was counted ten times or more. The target antigen is unknown. The junction does not match germline at one end; this may be a read error. The investigators amplified TCR beta CDR3 regions from RNA transcripts. The TCR CDR3 first-round RT-PCR relied on the HTBI primer set. TCRdb fed the multiplex PCR reads into MiXCR, producing one record per CDR3 protein. Among approximately 430,000 distinct CDR3 sequences listed, roughly 15% were seen once. The germline V gene encodes CDR1 MNHNS and CDR2 SASEGT. This CDR3 has 12 amino acids. Orbital computed tomography, thyroid ultrasound, serum thyroxine and TRAb, and clinical symptoms together informed the diagnoses. Source material for PBMCs was about 10 ml fresh peripheral blood. Study results and caveats: It was a median approximately 7.1 months before onset that the model predicted ophthalmopathy. Most clonotypes expanded in the thyroid (above 0.001) were also present in blood.

This sequence joins TRBV6-1 and TRBJ2-7, with D tentatively TRBD2 (6 bases). The sequence derives from a man aged 18 to 29 with Graves' ophthalmopathy. Sequenced: blood. The CDR3 DNA follows: TGTGCCAGCATAGACTATACGGGGGAGCGGTACTTC. It specifies CASIDYTGERYF.